These 31 T cell receptor beta chains were sequenced from one sample in a study of cytomegalovirus exposure and HLA in healthy donors. The PCR employed 60 Vbeta primers together with 13 Jbeta primers. Generated by immunoSEQ multiplex PCR, the TCRdb table keeps only in-frame clones and is missing some. The sample shows under 200,000 clones, roughly 90% of them seen only once. Sequencing used PBMCs. The receptors stem from a boy aged 2-9 years in good health and CMV-seronegative.

The genes are TRBV19 and TRBJ2-1; TRBD1 matches 11 bases. The CDR3 runs 16 residues. CDR1 is LNHDA, CDR2 SQIVND, per germline (reference sequence). Trimming removed 5 bases from V and 8 bases from J; junction bases left unmatched: 11. The CDR3 sequence: CASSLWTGGGGDEQFF. CDR3 nucleotide sequence: TGTGCCAGTAGTCTCTGGACAGGGGGCGGGGGCGATGAGCAGTTCTTC.

This clone was seen only a few times. V and J are TRBV2 and TRBJ1-1; D not resolved. Trimming removed 1 base at V and 0 bases at J, with 6 bases between. CDR1 and CDR2 from the germline V gene are SNHLY and FYNNEI. This CDR3 spans 14 amino acids. In DNA form, the CDR3 reads TGTGCCAGCAGTGAAGGGCCCATGAACACTGAAGCTTTCTTT. Its protein is CASSEGPMNTEAFF. Combining the CDR3 with reference TRBV2 and TRBJ1-1 gives the whole variable domain EPEVTQTPSHQVTQMGQEVILRCVPISNHLYFYWYRQILGQKVEFLVSFYNNEISEKSEIFDDQFSVERPDGSNFTLKIRSTKLEDSAMYFCASSEGPMNTEAFFGQGTRLTVV.

This chain links TRBV19 with TRBJ1-2, with a possible D match to TRBD1 (6 bases). The CDR3 is made up of 15 amino acids. Germline V lookup: CDR1 LNHDA, CDR2 SQIVND (reference sequence). The germline V and J ends were trimmed by 8 bases and 7 bases, with 23 bases remaining between them. The CDR3 coding sequence is TGTGCCAGTCGTACCGGTGAGGGGGTCGCTCCTGGCTACACCTTC. It translates to CASRTGEGVAPGYTF.

The chain combines TRBV6-1 with TRBJ1-1; the D gene is possibly TRBD1 (5 bases). CDR3 length equals 12 residues. CDR1 MNHNS and CDR2 SASEGT come from the germline V gene. V was pared by 6 bases and J by 5 bases, with 10 bases between. The DNA of the CDR3 is TGTGCCAGCAGGGTGGGGCGTACTGAAGCTTTCTTT. Translating gives CASRVGRTEAFF.

This clone was recorded once. The chain combines TRBV5-1 with TRBJ2-5; TRBD1 might be the D (5 bases). With the DNA end fitting TRBJ2-7 better, the J assignment may be wrong. CDR1 and CDR2 from the germline V gene are SGHRS and YFSETQ. The CDR3 runs to 12 residues. In DNA, the CDR3 is TGCGCCAGCAGCGCCGACAGCTACGAGCAGTACTTC. This gives the protein CASSADSYEQYF.

V is TRBV28 and J is TRBJ2-2, with TRBD1 identical over 7 bases. Trimming cost V 3 bases and J 8 bases; bases outside gene matches: 9. There are 15 residues in the CDR3. Per germline, CDR1 MDHEN and CDR2 SYDVKM. In nucleotides, the CDR3 is TGTGCCAGCAGTTTTGTGACAGGGTCTTTAGGGGAGCTGTTTTTT. It codes for CASSFVTGSLGELFF.

This chain joins TRBV7-9 and TRBJ2-7, with 11 bases matching TRBD1. This CDR3 region has 14 residues. Looked up from germline, CDR1 is SEHNR and CDR2 is FQNEAQ (reference sequence). The ends lost 4 bases at V and 6 bases at J; junction bases unmatched: 5. This CDR3 is CASSYPGQGGEQYF. The CDR3 DNA is TGTGCCAGCAGCTACCCGGGACAGGGGGGCGAGCAGTACTTC.

The chain has TRBV5-1 and TRBJ2-5; TRBD1 might be the D (7 bases). The CDR3 totals 15 residues. The germline V gene has CDR1 SGHRS and CDR2 YFSETQ. V was pared by 0 bases and J by 1 base, with 10 bases between. The CDR3 region is CASSLGQGGQETQYF. Here the CDR3 DNA reads TGCGCCAGCAGCTTGGGACAGGGAGGCCAAGAGACCCAGTACTTC.

This clone was recorded only once. The rearrangement uses TRBV7-6 and TRBJ2-1; D is possibly TRBD1 (6 bases). The V end lost 5 bases, the J end lost 5 bases, and 37 bases lay between the germline ends. The CDR3 has 22 residues. Germline CDR1 SGHVS, CDR2 FNYEAQ. The CDR3 loop is CASSHPPPTGYSDRISNNEQFF. Here the CDR3 DNA reads TGTGCCAGCAGCCACCCTCCCCCAACGGGTTACTCGGACAGAATAAGCAACAATGAGCAGTTCTTC.

The V and J genes are TRBV19 and TRBJ2-1, with 8 bases matching TRBD1. Unmatched junction bases numbered 5, after V lost 11 bases and J lost 2 bases. Germline CDR1 and CDR2: LNHDA and SQIVND (reference sequence). The CDR3 length is 13 residues. In DNA, the CDR3 is TGTGCCGCACAGGGGGAGCCCTACAATGAGCAGTTCTTC. Translating it yields CAAQGEPYNEQFF.

This chain joins TRBV27 and TRBJ2-3, with TRBD2 matching over 10 bases. The germline V gene encodes CDR1 MNHEY and CDR2 SMNVEV (reference sequence). This CDR3 comprises 17 residues. V trimming: 3 bases; J trimming: 4 bases; junction bases outside the gene matches: 10. CDR3 sequence reads: CASSLVEAGGLSDTQYF. CDR3 DNA: TGTGCCAGCAGTTTGGTGGAAGCGGGGGGGCTCTCAGATACGCAGTATTTT.

This clone was seen just once. V and J are TRBV9 and TRBJ1-2, with TRBD1 identical over 11 bases. The length of the CDR3 is 17 residues. Per the germline V gene, CDR1 is SGDLS and CDR2 is YYNGEE. V was clipped by 3 bases and J by 6 bases; unmatched bases: 13. The CDR3 is CASSETGQGEFLHGYTF. DNA for the CDR3: TGTGCCAGCAGCGAAACGGGACAGGGGGAATTTTTGCATGGCTACACCTTC.

The rearrangement joins TRBV5-5 to TRBJ2-5; 9 positions match TRBD1. This CDR3 is built from 15 residues. Losses at the gene ends were 2 bases for V and 4 bases for J; bases not matched to a gene: 6. CDR1 SGHKS and CDR2 YYEKEE come from the germline V gene (reference sequence). CDR3 in amino acids: CASSFGTGLAETQYF. Written as DNA, the CDR3 is TGTGCCAGCAGCTTTGGGACAGGGCTAGCAGAGACCCAGTACTTC.

This chain joins TRBV9 and TRBJ2-7; possibly TRBD2 for D (7 bases). This CDR3 spans 15 amino acids. The germline V gene has CDR1 SGDLS and CDR2 YYNGEE. Trimming shortened V by 0 bases and J by 6 bases, and 16 bases separated the two germline ends. CDR3 sequence: CASSVEGGVTGEQYF. The CDR3, as DNA: TGTGCCAGCAGCGTAGAGGGGGGGGTTACAGGCGAGCAGTACTTC.

This rearrangement joins TRBV10-3 to TRBJ1-1; TRBD1 might be the D (5 bases). Trimming pared 0 bases from V and 7 bases from J, leaving 15 bases between. Germline CDR1 reads ENHRY; CDR2 reads SYGVKD. This CDR3 is built from 15 residues. CDR3 nucleotide sequence: TGTGCCATCAGTGAGTCCCCCTTAGGTCAGGGTGAAGCTTTCTTT. This codes for CAISESPLGQGEAFF.

The chain is built from TRBV28 and TRBJ1-2, with D unresolved. The CDR3 length is 12 residues. Trimming took off 2 bases at V and 5 bases at J, with 6 bases between the two ends. Germline V gene lookup returns CDR1 MDHEN and CDR2 SYDVKM. The CDR3 protein is CASSLVQYGYTF. CDR3 sequence (DNA): TGTGCCAGCAGTTTAGTACAGTATGGCTACACCTTC.

The chain is built from TRBV11-2 and TRBJ2-1; TRBD1 is a possible D gene (5 bases). CDR3 length: 10 residues. Germline values: CDR1 SGHAT, CDR2 FQNNGV. V dropped 8 bases and J dropped 8 bases, with 7 bases sitting between them. The CDR3 loop is CASGAYEQFF. The CDR3 region has the DNA TGTGCCAGCGGGGCGTATGAGCAGTTCTTC.

The chain employs TRBV7-9 and TRBJ1-4; 7 nucleotides match TRBD1. Unmatched junction bases numbered 8, after V lost 6 bases and J lost 4 bases. Germline assignment: CDR1 SEHNR and CDR2 FQNEAQ (reference sequence). The CDR3 consists of 15 residues. The CDR3 DNA follows: TGTGCCAGCAGTTCCCCGGGACAGCTTAATGAAAAACTGTTTTTT. Protein: CASSSPGQLNEKLFF.

The V gene is TRBV6-6, the J gene TRBJ2-7; no firm D call. In germline, CDR1 is MNHNY, CDR2 SVGAGI (reference sequence). The CDR3 runs to 11 residues. The ends were cut back, 6 bases at V and 0 bases at J, with 3 bases in the middle. For the CDR3, the DNA is TGTGCCAGCAGCCGCTCCTACGAGCAGTACTTC. It is translated as CASSRSYEQYF.

This clone was detected only a few times. The V gene is TRBV19, the J gene TRBJ2-5, with D possibly being TRBD1 (6 bases). The germline gives CDR1 LNHDA, CDR2 SQIVND (reference sequence). The V end was cut by 9 bases, the J end by 0 bases, with 11 bases between. CDR3 length: 13 amino acids. CDR3 sequence reads: CASRDTYQETQYF. The CDR3 bases are TGTGCCAGCCGGGACACGTACCAAGAGACCCAGTACTTC.

V is TRBV7-8 and J is TRBJ1-1; TRBD1 matches 12 bases. J was trimmed by 0 bases and V by 5 bases; bases with no gene match: 7. The CDR3 is 17 residues long. Looked up from germline, CDR1 is SGHVS and CDR2 is FQNEAQ. The CDR3 is CASSLRDRGPVNTEAFF. The CDR3 DNA sequence: TGTGCCAGCAGCCTACGGGACAGGGGGCCTGTGAACACTGAAGCTTTCTTT.

This clone was detected once. The chain couples TRBV5-1 to TRBJ2-7; TRBD2 is a possible D gene (5 bases). The length of the CDR3 is 15 residues. V dropped 0 bases and J dropped 0 bases, with 10 bases sitting between them. Germline CDR1 reads SGHRS; CDR2 reads YFSETQ. This CDR3 reads CASSLGFGDSYEQYF. Written as DNA, the CDR3 is TGCGCCAGCAGCTTGGGATTCGGGGACTCCTACGAGCAGTACTTC.

A few counts support this clone. CDR3 region: CASSAASYEQYF. The CDR3 nucleotides read TGTGCCAGCAGTGCGGCCTCCTACGAGCAGTACTTC. The gene calls are TRBV6-5 and TRBJ2-7; unclear D gene. Trimming took off 5 bases at V and 0 bases at J, with 5 bases between the two ends. CDR3 length equals 12 residues. Germline CDR1 MNHEY, CDR2 SVGAGI.

The chain links TRBV6-1 to TRBJ1-2, with D tentatively TRBD1 (6 bases). CDR3 length: 14 residues. Germline CDR1 MNHNS, CDR2 SASEGT. V lost 6 bases and J lost 0, with 11 bases in between. This CDR3 reads CASSRGITNYGYTF. The CDR3, as DNA: TGTGCCAGCAGCAGGGGTATTACTAACTATGGCTACACCTTC.

The V and J genes are TRBV5-6 and TRBJ1-2; 7 bases match TRBD1. The CDR3 has 12 amino acids. Losses at the gene ends were 2 bases for V and 8 bases for J; bases not matched to a gene: 3. Germline CDR1 and CDR2: SGHDT and YYEEEE. The CDR3 loop reads CASSLIGGGYTF. The CDR3 coding sequence is TGTGCCAGCAGCTTAATAGGGGGCGGCTACACCTTC.

Comment on this clone: An end of the junction differs from the germline gene, which may be a read error. The same CDR3 also results from other DNA sequences found in this sample. The genes are TRBV28 and TRBJ1-6; D gene unclear. CDR3 length: 15 residues. Germline loops: CDR1 MDHEN, CDR2 SYDVKM. CDR3 in amino acids: CASSLSGFGNSPLHF. DNA for the CDR3: TGTGCCAGCAGTTTGTCGGGGTTTGGGAATTCCCCCCTCCACTTT.

The chain couples TRBV28 to TRBJ2-7, with TRBD2 identical over 7 bases. Germline lookup yields CDR1 MDHEN and CDR2 SYDVKM. The CDR3 covers 14 residues. V dropped 5 bases and J dropped 4; count of bases not matched to a gene: 8. CDR3 region: CASSPTSGGYEQYF. The CDR3 DNA is TGTGCCAGCAGTCCTACCTCGGGGGGTTACGAGCAGTACTTC.

V gene TRBV5-5 combines with J gene TRBJ2-1; possible D gene TRBD2, 7 bases. V gave up 6 bases and J gave up 6 bases, with 19 bases separating them. CDR3 length: 15 amino acids. Germline V CDR1 and CDR2: SGHKS, YYEKEE (reference sequence). As DNA, the CDR3 is TGTGCCAGCATCATCGAGGGGGGGGGCATCAATGAGCAGTTCTTC. Its protein is CASIIEGGGINEQFF.

The J gene is TRBJ1-1, the V gene TRBV19, with TRBD1 matching over 7 bases. V gave up 10 bases and J gave up 11 bases; unmatched junction bases: 19. This CDR3 spans 14 amino acids. Germline V gives CDR1 LNHDA, CDR2 SQIVND (reference sequence). Here the CDR3 DNA reads TGTGCCACAACAGATCCACAGGGGAGGAAGGGTGCTTTCTTT. Its protein is CATTDPQGRKGAFF. The variable domain in full, with the rest retrieved from reference TRBV19 and TRBJ1-1, is DGGITQSPKYLFRKEGQNVTLSCEQNLNHDAMYWYRQDPGQGLRLIYYSQIVNDFQKGDIAEGYSVSREKKESFPLTVTSAQKNPTAFYLCATTDPQGRKGAFFGQGTRLTVV.

The chain uses TRBV5-4 and TRBJ1-4; possible D gene TRBD1, 5 bases. CDR3 length: 15 amino acids. Germline V gene data show CDR1 as SGHNT and CDR2 as YYREEE (reference sequence). The V end was cut by 0 bases, the J end by 5 bases, with 11 bases between. This CDR3 reads CASSLGRGSNEKLFF. The CDR3 nucleotides read TGTGCCAGCAGCTTGGGGCGGGGGTCGAATGAAAAACTGTTTTTT.

The V and J genes are TRBV6-1 and TRBJ1-1, with 9 bases lining up with TRBD1. The V gene end was trimmed by 7 bases and the J gene end by 4 bases; junction bases not matched to a gene: 7. Germline CDR1 MNHNS, CDR2 SASEGT. The CDR3 has 14 residues. CDR3 nucleotides: TGTGCCAGCACTAGGACAGGGGAGAGCACTGAAGCTTTCTTT. Protein product: CASTRTGESTEAFF.